This T cell receptor beta chain was captured by sequencing in a study of beta chain features in type 1 diabetes. Study summary: The number of sorted cells examined across all samples was around 98 million.

V lost 0 bases, J lost 10 bases, and 19 bases lay in between. This CDR3 contains 15 residues. Germline CDR1 is SGHKS and CDR2 is YYEKEE (reference sequence). This clone showed up just a few times. Its antigen is not identified. Whole-study results and caveats: The study found moderately but significantly shorter TCRB CDR3s in all four CD4+ subsets of Type 1 diabetes patients.

The study reverse transcribed the entire isolated RNA, so it sequenced expressed TCRB transcripts. Only in-frame clones appear in the TCRdb table, and some are missing; sequencing was by immunoSEQ multiplex PCR. The sample shows over 600,000 clones, 9.5% to 15% of them seen only once. The rearrangement links TRBV5-5 to TRBJ2-5; D perhaps matches TRBD1 (6 bases). Source material: naive CD4+ T cells from blood. The receptor was isolated from a man aged 30-40 years with type 1 diabetes. The CDR3 loop is CASSLGGRPPGDQYF. The CDR3 DNA reads TGTGCCAGCAGCTTGGGGGGACGTCCACCAGGGGACCAGTACTTC. The whole variable domain, filled in from reference TRBV5-5 and TRBJ2-5, reads DAGVTQSPTHLIKTRGQQVTLRCSPISGHKSVSWYQQVLGQGPQFIFQYYEKEERGRGNFPDRFSARQFPNYSSELNVNALLLGDSALYLCASSLGGRPPGDQYFGPGTRLLVL.